These 28 T cell receptor beta chains originate from one sample sequenced in a study of control samples from healthy donors and cancer patients. Repertoires were generated with immunoSEQ multiplex PCR, while TCRdb's copy carries only in-frame clones and drops some. The sample includes 150,000 or so clones, roughly 88% seen only once; the top ten take 1.5% to 2%. Sequences were obtained from blood. Source of these receptors: a man in his late teens or twenties in good health.

The chain carries TRBV7-2 and TRBJ1-1; tentatively, D is TRBD1 (5 bases). The CDR3 runs 15 residues. V was trimmed by 5 bases and J by 4 bases, leaving 17 bases between them. Germline CDR1 reads SGHTA; CDR2 reads FQGNSA. The CDR3 DNA reads TGTGCCAGCAGCCAGGGCGGGACGGGGAGCACTGAAGCTTTCTTT. This translates into CASSQGGTGSTEAFF. Together with reference TRBV7-2 and TRBJ1-1, the CDR3 gives the full variable domain: GAGVSQSPSNKVTEKGKDVELRCDPISGHTALYWYRQSLGQGLEFLIYFQGNSAPDKSGLPSDRFSAERTGGSVSTLTIQRTQQEDSAVYLCASSQGGTGSTEAFFGQGTRLTVV.

The chain recombines TRBV25-1 with TRBJ1-3; unclear D gene. V shed 6 bases and J shed 3 bases, with 18 bases lying between them. The CDR3 is 16 amino acids. Germline loops: CDR1 MGHDK, CDR2 SYGVNS. CDR3 DNA: TGTGCCAGCAGAAGAGGGCATTCCGGGATTGGAAACACCATATATTTT. This codes for CASRRGHSGIGNTIYF.

The sample holds a few counts of this clone. The rearrangement uses TRBV6-6 and TRBJ2-7; D assignment may be TRBD1 or TRBD2 (5 bases each). V dropped 4 bases and J dropped 3 bases, with 10 bases sitting between them. The CDR3 has 13 amino acids. Germline V gives CDR1 MNHNY, CDR2 SVGAGI (reference sequence). The CDR3 reads CASSFGTGYEQYF. In DNA form, the CDR3 reads TGTGCCAGCAGTTTCGGGACGGGCTACGAGCAGTACTTC.

This clone was observed a single time. The J gene is TRBJ2-1, the V gene TRBV5-1, with 12 bases fitting TRBD2. The CDR3 covers 17 residues. Unmatched junction bases numbered 11, after V lost 3 bases and J lost 7 bases. Per germline, CDR1 SGHRS and CDR2 YFSETQ. CDR3 in amino acids: CASSSGASGGARNEQFF. In DNA form, the CDR3 reads TGCGCCAGCAGCTCCGGAGCTAGCGGGGGGGCGAGGAATGAGCAGTTCTTC.

The chain employs TRBV7-2 and TRBJ1-1; D remains ambiguous. V was clipped by 5 bases and J by 8 bases, with 15 bases between them. The CDR3 extends over 13 amino acids. Per the germline V gene, CDR1 is SGHTA and CDR2 is FQGNSA. CDR3 coding DNA: TGTGCCAGCAGCCCCCGCCAGGTGACGGAAGCTTTCTTT. Protein product: CASSPRQVTEAFF.

The table lists this clone with a count of one. The gene calls are TRBV11-2 and TRBJ1-3; unclear D gene. CDR1 SGHAT and CDR2 FQNNGV come from the germline V gene. The CDR3 consists of 18 residues. Trimming stripped 0 bases from V and 0 bases from J, with 15 bases between. In nucleotides, the CDR3 is TGTGCCAGCAGCTTAGAGATGACATCCGTTTACTCTGGAAACACCATATATTTT. Its translation is CASSLEMTSVYSGNTIYF.

CDR3 sequence: CASSSQRGQSTDTQYF. For the CDR3, the DNA is TGTGCCAGCAGCAGCCAGCGGGGGCAGAGCACAGATACGCAGTATTTT. This chain uses TRBV5-4 with TRBJ2-3; 8 positions agree with TRBD2. Germline CDR1 SGHNT, CDR2 YYREEE (reference sequence). This CDR3 is 16 amino acids long. J lost 0 bases, V lost 4 bases, and 7 bases had no gene match.

The chain joins TRBV5-4 to TRBJ2-6; a weak D match, TRBD1 (5 bases). V dropped 3 bases and J dropped 3 bases, with 13 bases sitting between them. CDR1 is SGHNT, CDR2 YYREEE, per germline (reference sequence). The CDR3 length is 16 residues. CDR3 nucleotides: TGTGCCAGCAGCTCCTTAGACAGATATGGGGCCAACGTCCTGACTTTC. Translated, it gives CASSSLDRYGANVLTF.

This clone was observed a handful of times. The rearrangement uses TRBV5-1 and TRBJ1-2; D call uncertain. This CDR3 comprises 13 residues. Germline V gene data show CDR1 as SGHRS and CDR2 as YFSETQ. The V and J ends lost 2 bases and 5 bases respectively, with 10 bases between them. CDR3 amino acids: CASSFGPDYGYTF. The CDR3 DNA sequence: TGCGCCAGCAGCTTCGGGCCAGATTATGGCTACACCTTC. The complete variable domain, with remaining parts taken from reference TRBV5-1 and TRBJ1-2, reads KAGVTQTPRYLIKTRGQQVTLSCSPISGHRSVSWYQQTPGQGLQFLFEYFSETQRNKGNFPGRFSGRQFSNSRSEMNVSTLELGDSALYLCASSFGPDYGYTFGSGTRLTVV.

This clone was detected only once. V gene TRBV24-1 combines with J gene TRBJ1-1, with TRBD1 matching 8 bases. This CDR3 contains 14 residues. Germline assignment: CDR1 KGHDR and CDR2 SFDVKD. J lost 0 bases, V lost 7 bases, and 3 bases had no gene match. In DNA form, the CDR3 reads TGTGCCACCAGGAACAGGGGGGTGAACACTGAAGCTTTCTTT. Its translation is CATRNRGVNTEAFF.

The chain's CDR3 is CAWVADRGEAPLHF. The CDR3 DNA sequence: TGTGCCTGGGTGGCGGACAGGGGGGAAGCACCCCTCCACTTT. The chain is built from TRBV30 and TRBJ1-6; 10 nucleotides match TRBD1. The V gene end was trimmed by 5 bases and the J gene end by 11 bases; junction bases not matched to a gene: 9. Per the germline V gene, CDR1 is GTSNPN and CDR2 is SVGIG (reference sequence). This CDR3 has 14 amino acids.

V is TRBV4-3 and J is TRBJ1-2, with TRBD1 matching 12 bases. CDR1 and CDR2 from the germline V gene are LGHNA and YSLEER. The V gene end was trimmed by 0 bases and the J gene end by 8 bases; junction bases not matched to a gene: 7. The CDR3 contains 16 residues. The chain's CDR3 is CASSQDGTGGRGGYTF. The CDR3 DNA reads TGCGCCAGCAGCCAAGACGGGACAGGGGGCCGTGGGGGCTACACCTTC.

The rearrangement links TRBV7-3 to TRBJ1-4, with 8 bases aligning to TRBD1. Germline V gives CDR1 SGHTA, CDR2 FQGTGA. V lost 5 bases and J lost 5; bases outside the gene matches: 16. This CDR3 is built from 18 residues. The CDR3: CASSPKIGTGRGNEKLFF. Written as DNA, the CDR3 is TGTGCCAGCAGCCCAAAAATCGGGACAGGACGGGGGAATGAAAAACTGTTTTTT. Drawing the rest from reference TRBV7-3 and TRBJ1-4, the complete variable domain is GAGVSQTPSNKVTEKGKYVELRCDPISGHTALYWYRQSLGQGPEFLIYFQGTGAADDSGLPNDRFFAVRPEGSVSTLKIQRTERGDSAVYLCASSPKIGTGRGNEKLFFGSGTQLSVL.

This chain links TRBV2 with TRBJ2-6; the match to TRBD1 covers 8 bases. This CDR3 region has 17 residues. The junction had 6 bases not matched to a gene; V was cut back by 2 bases and J by 3 bases. Germline CDR1 and CDR2: SNHLY and FYNNEI. CDR3 amino acids: CASSEKPGGNGANVLTF. The CDR3 DNA follows: TGTGCCAGCAGTGAAAAACCAGGGGGCAATGGGGCCAACGTCCTGACTTTC.

The chain couples TRBV6-6 to TRBJ2-3; D tentatively reads TRBD1 or TRBD2 (7 bases each). The V gene's germline CDR1 is MNHNY and CDR2 SVGAGI (reference sequence). V was shortened by 5 bases and J by 4 bases, with 19 bases between the two germline ends. This CDR3 comprises 16 residues. CDR3 coding DNA: TGTGCCAGCAGTACCAGGGGGGGGAATGGCGCAGATACGCAGTATTTT. Its translation: CASSTRGGNGADTQYF.

This chain joins TRBV7-2 and TRBJ1-2; D possibly corresponds to TRBD1 (5 bases). Trimming stripped 0 bases from V and 8 bases from J, with 13 bases between. The CDR3 has 14 amino acids. Germline CDR1 and CDR2: SGHTA and FQGNSA. The CDR3 protein is CASSLAVEGRGYTF. Written as DNA, the CDR3 is TGTGCCAGCAGCTTAGCGGTTGAGGGGAGGGGCTACACCTTC.

This clone has just a few counts. V is TRBV4-2 and J is TRBJ1-5; 10 nucleotides match TRBD1. V lost 2 bases and J lost 4; bases outside the gene matches: 8. The CDR3 totals 17 residues. Germline V CDR1 and CDR2: LGHNA, YNFKEQ. Here the CDR3 reads CASSQSYRTGGNQPQHF. The CDR3 bases are TGTGCCAGCAGCCAATCTTATAGGACAGGGGGGAATCAGCCCCAGCATTTT.

This clone has only one observation. The chain joins TRBV27 to TRBJ2-1; 10 nucleotides agree with TRBD1. Losses at the gene ends were 5 bases for V and 0 bases for J; bases not matched to a gene: 10. The CDR3 length is 18 residues. CDR1 and CDR2 from the germline V gene are MNHEY and SMNVEV (reference sequence). This CDR3 reads CASSARDRGRSSYNEQFF. In DNA form, the CDR3 reads TGTGCCAGCAGTGCCCGGGACAGGGGTCGAAGCTCCTACAATGAGCAGTTCTTC.

The V call is TRBV4-3, the J call TRBJ1-2; D is ambiguous. The CDR3 is 15 amino acids. Trimming took 0 bases from V and 4 from J, leaving 12 bases between them. Germline-derived CDR1 and CDR2 are LGHNA and YSLEER. This CDR3 reads CASSQDFADVYGYTF. CDR3 DNA sequence: TGCGCCAGCAGCCAAGATTTTGCGGACGTCTATGGCTACACCTTC.

The CDR3 loop is CASSIAGTNTDTQYF. The CDR3 DNA is TGTGCCAGTAGTATAGCCGGGACTAACACAGATACGCAGTATTTT. The chain employs TRBV19 and TRBJ2-3, with TRBD2 matching 7 bases. This CDR3 has 15 amino acids. Germline CDR1 LNHDA, CDR2 SQIVND (reference sequence). After removal of 1 base from V and 2 bases from J, the junction contained 3 bases not matched to a gene. Full variable domain (outside the CDR3, taken from reference TRBV19 and TRBJ2-3): DGGITQSPKYLFRKEGQNVTLSCEQNLNHDAMYWYRQDPGQGLRLIYYSQIVNDFQKGDIAEGYSVSREKKESFPLTVTSAQKNPTAFYLCASSIAGTNTDTQYFGPGTRLTVL.

CDR3 nucleotides: TGTGCTAGTGGCTGGGGGAGGCCGAGCACCGGGGAGCTGTTTTTT. Translation gives CASGWGRPSTGELFF. The J gene is TRBJ2-2, the V gene TRBV12-5; possibly TRBD2 for D (6 bases). Germline CDR1 LGHNT, CDR2 FRNRAP. This CDR3 comprises 15 residues. V lost 6 bases, J lost 4 bases, and 15 bases lay in between.

This clone was found a few times. This chain uses TRBV6-2 or TRBV6-3 with TRBJ1-6; D is uncertain. Germline loops: CDR1 MNHEY, CDR2 SVGEGT. This CDR3 region has 15 residues. Trimming left V 4 bases short and J 0 bases short, with 7 bases between. The CDR3 coding sequence is TGTGCCAGCAGTTCTGAAAGCTCCTATAATTCACCCCTCCACTTT. Protein product: CASSSESSYNSPLHF.

Notes on this clone: Other DNA sequences in the same sample also yield this CDR3. The V call is TRBV9, the J call TRBJ2-3, with D possibly TRBD2 on 5 matching bases. Deletions cut 8 bases from V and 6 bases from J, with 25 bases between. Germline V gene lookup returns CDR1 SGDLS and CDR2 YYNGEE. The CDR3 sequence is 16 residues long. The CDR3 reads CASSPQGSALRDTQYF. In DNA form, the CDR3 reads TGTGCCAGTAGCCCCCAAGGTAGCGCACTCCGTGATACGCAGTATTTT. The complete variable domain, with remaining parts taken from reference TRBV9 and TRBJ2-3, reads DSGVTQTPKHLITATGQRVTLRCSPRSGDLSVYWYQQSLDQGLQFLIQYYNGEERAKGNILERFSAQQFPDLHSELNLSSLELGDSALYFCASSPQGSALRDTQYFGPGTRLTVL.

Only one count was recorded for this clone. The rearrangement joins TRBV5-1 to TRBJ1-4; D is perhaps TRBD1 (5 bases). Looked up from germline, CDR1 is SGHRS and CDR2 is YFSETQ. This CDR3 has 18 amino acids. V was pared by 0 bases and J by 4 bases, with 19 bases between. The CDR3 DNA sequence: TGCGCCAGCAGCTTGGCTAATAACGGGGCAGCTTATAATGAAAAACTGTTTTTT. Its protein product is CASSLANNGAAYNEKLFF.

The chain couples TRBV5-4 to TRBJ2-3; TRBD2 aligns across 8 bases. CDR1 and CDR2 from the germline V gene are SGHNT and YYREEE (reference sequence). There are 16 residues in the CDR3. Trimming cost V 4 bases and J 2 bases; bases outside gene matches: 9. The CDR3 region has the DNA TGTGCCAGCAGCCTACGCCAAGCGGGGGACACAGATACGCAGTATTTT. It yields the protein CASSLRQAGDTDTQYF.

This clone showed up just once. This chain links TRBV27 with TRBJ1-3, with 7 bases lining up with TRBD1. Unmatched junction bases numbered 14, after V lost 8 bases and J lost 4 bases. CDR1 MNHEY and CDR2 SMNVEV come from the germline V gene (reference sequence). This CDR3 has 16 amino acids. DNA for the CDR3: TGTGCCAGCCCCGGATTCCTGAGGGGGCCGGGAAACACCATATATTTT. This translates into CASPGFLRGPGNTIYF.

The chain links TRBV5-6 to TRBJ1-3; D unclear. The germline V and J ends were trimmed by 1 base and 0 bases, with 5 bases remaining between them. This CDR3 spans 14 amino acids. The V gene's germline CDR1 is SGHDT and CDR2 YYEEEE. CDR3 nucleotides: TGTGCCAGCAGCTTGCCAGACTCTGGAAACACCATATATTTT. It yields the protein CASSLPDSGNTIYF.

CDR3: CASSTDQHRNTEAFF. DNA of the CDR3: TGTGCCAGCAGCACCGATCAACACAGGAACACTGAAGCTTTCTTT. V gene TRBV7-8 combines with J gene TRBJ1-1, with D hard to call. The germline V gene encodes CDR1 SGHVS and CDR2 FQNEAQ. Trimming took off 5 bases at V and 1 base at J, with 14 bases between the two ends. The CDR3 consists of 15 residues.